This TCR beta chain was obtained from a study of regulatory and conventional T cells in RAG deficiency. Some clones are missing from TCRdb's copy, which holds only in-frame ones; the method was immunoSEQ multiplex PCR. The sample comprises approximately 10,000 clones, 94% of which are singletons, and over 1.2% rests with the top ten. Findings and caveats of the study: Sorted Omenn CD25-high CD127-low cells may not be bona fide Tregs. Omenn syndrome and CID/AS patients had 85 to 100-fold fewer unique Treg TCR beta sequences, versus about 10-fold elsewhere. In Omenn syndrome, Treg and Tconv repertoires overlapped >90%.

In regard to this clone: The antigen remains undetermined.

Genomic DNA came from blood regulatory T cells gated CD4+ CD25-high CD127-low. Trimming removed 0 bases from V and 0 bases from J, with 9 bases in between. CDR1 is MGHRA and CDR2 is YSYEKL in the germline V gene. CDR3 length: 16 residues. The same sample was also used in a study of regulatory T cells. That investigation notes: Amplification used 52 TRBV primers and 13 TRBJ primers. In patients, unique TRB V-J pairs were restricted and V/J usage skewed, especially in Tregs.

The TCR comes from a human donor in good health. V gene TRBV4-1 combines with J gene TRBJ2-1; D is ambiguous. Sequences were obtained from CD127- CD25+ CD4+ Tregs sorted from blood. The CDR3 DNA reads TGCGCCAGCAGCCAAGAGAGCCTTAGCTCCTACAATGAGCAGTTCTTC. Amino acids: CASSQESLSSYNEQFF.